The T cell receptor beta chain under discussion was sequenced for a study of CD8+CD57+ T cells in acquired aplastic anemia. Turning to the study itself: Sorted CD4+ plus CD8+ cells gave DNA averaging roughly 3 ug. Study findings and constraints: There were some 30 CD8+ CDR3 sequences that occurred in both patients and controls.

This CDR3 spans 16 amino acids. V dropped 5 bases and J dropped 8 bases, with 21 bases sitting between them. The germline gives CDR1 SEHNR, CDR2 FQNEAQ (reference sequence). Details on this clonotype: No antigen is known for it.

Genomic DNA acted as the template from which TCR beta VDJ combination and CDR3 sequence profiling were carried out. Using its own MiXCR run on the reads, TCRdb lists one record per CDR3 protein. The sample lists 150,000 to 200,000 distinct CDR3 sequences; under 75% were seen once. Sequencing input: sorted CD4+, CD8+, or CD8+CD57+ T cells (not recorded which) from PBMCs. The clonotype originates from a human donor in good health. This sequence joins TRBV7-9 and TRBJ2-2; D is perhaps TRBD2 (5 bases). The CDR3 bases are TGTGCCAGCAGCGCTGACCGGGATTTCACTGGGGGGGAGCTGTTTTTT. Protein: CASSADRDFTGGELFF.